This T cell receptor beta chain was captured in a study of shared clonotypes between healthy human individuals. The CDR3 is made up of 15 amino acids. J lost 3 bases, V lost 5 bases, and 9 bases had no gene match. Germline CDR1 is SEHNR and CDR2 is FQNEAQ (reference sequence). As originally analysed: Junction-only immunoSEQ sequences carried no quality scores, so filtering differed. The assay was immunoSEQ multiplex PCR, and TCRdb's table has in-frame clones only and misses some. V and J calls and clone size follow that table, whereas D and trimming were derived from the DNA. The sample lists over a million clones; about 80% were seen once. Free of recent acute infections or vaccinations, the donors were healthy HIV-negative adults. Caucasian adults residing in Nashville, Tennessee made up all the donors.

Input material: memory CD4+ T cells from PBMCs. Indicated subset: CD45RA-negative fraction. This sequence was found in a young man in good health. Some clones in this sample may be carry-over from other donors' samples. J is TRBJ1-1 and V is TRBV7-9, with TRBD1 matching over 7 bases. Here the CDR3 DNA reads TGTGCCAGCAGCCAGGGGGGCGCAAGGGACACTGAAGCTTTCTTT. Its translation is CASSQGGARDTEAFF.